This T cell receptor beta chain appears in the sequencing data of a study of shared clonotypes between healthy human individuals. The CDR3 consists of 15 residues. Trimming at V came to 3 bases and at J to 8 bases, leaving 13 bases not matched to a gene. Germline V gene lookup returns CDR1 SGHRS and CDR2 YFSETQ. The assay was run at deep level. Genomic DNA (from each subset) was split evenly across several immunoSEQ plates. This table comes from immunoSEQ multiplex PCR, and its TCRdb copy is limited to in-frame clones, with some not included. Among about 2,100,000 clones, 85% to 95% were seen once, and the ten largest hold 1.5% to 2%. Only CD45RO-negative cells positively selected for CCR7 counted as naive CD8 cells, so terminally differentiated effector memory CD45RA+ cells were excluded.

The chain links TRBV5-1 to TRBJ1-2; 7 nucleotides line up with TRBD1. Material for sequencing was naive CD8+ T cells from PBMCs. The clonotype was recovered from a man aged 18 to 35 in good health. Some clones in this sample may be carry-over from other donors' samples. The CDR3 region is CASSWGTDPLNGYTF. The CDR3, as DNA: TGCGCCAGCAGCTGGGGGACAGACCCCCTTAACGGCTACACCTTC.